The 20 T cell receptor beta chains listed next were all sequenced from one sample in a study of CD8+ T cells in alopecia areata. Noted treatment: oral pan-JAK inhibitor, 5-10 mg twice daily. RNA, once extracted, was reverse transcribed into cDNA for use as the sequencing template. TCRdb's copy holds only in-frame clones and misses some; the assay was immunoSEQ multiplex PCR. In the table there are approximately 200,000 clones, 55% to 70% of which are singletons. The material sequenced was CD4+ T cells sorted from blood, taken at week 24, from a patient treated with tofacitinib. These receptors came from a human donor with alopecia areata.

V gene TRBV5-4 combines with J gene TRBJ2-1; 8 bases fit TRBD1. Unmatched junction bases numbered 5, after V lost 0 bases and J lost 6 bases. The germline CDR1 and CDR2 sequences are SGHNT and YYREEE (reference sequence). The CDR3 totals 15 residues. The CDR3 loop is CASSLGQGALNEQFF. CDR3 coding DNA: TGTGCCAGCAGCTTGGGGCAGGGGGCCCTCAATGAGCAGTTCTTC.

This clone was counted between two and nine times. The chain has TRBV7-2 and TRBJ2-3; D might be TRBD2 (5 bases). Trimming took 1 base from V and 8 from J, leaving 10 bases between them. The CDR3 covers 13 residues. The germline V gene has CDR1 SGHTA and CDR2 FQGNSA. In DNA, the CDR3 is TGTGCCAGCAGCTTAGAGGACTTCGCTACGCAGTATTTT. Its translation: CASSLEDFATQYF.

The J gene is TRBJ2-1, the V gene TRBV5-4; weak D call: TRBD2 (5 bases). Trimming removed 4 bases from V and 9 bases from J, with 8 bases in between. The CDR3 is made up of 11 amino acids. CDR1 and CDR2 from the germline V gene are SGHNT and YYREEE (reference sequence). CDR3 region: CASSLSGEQFF. The CDR3 DNA reads TGTGCCAGCAGCCTCAGCGGTGAGCAGTTCTTC.

This clone was picked up many times. The chain employs TRBV7-2 and TRBJ2-4; D may be TRBD1 or TRBD2 (6 bases each). This CDR3 region has 15 residues. Germline CDR1 is SGHTA and CDR2 is FQGNSA. V lost 5 bases and J 3 bases, leaving 14 bases between the germline ends. CDR3: CASSPRGPHKNIQYF. DNA of the CDR3: TGTGCCAGCAGCCCCCGGGGGCCCCACAAAAACATTCAGTACTTC.

V gene TRBV4-1 combines with J gene TRBJ1-2, with no clear D. Trimming shortened V by 2 bases and J by 8 bases, and 12 bases separated the two germline ends. Germline loops: CDR1 MGHRA, CDR2 YSYEKL. This CDR3 region has 13 residues. DNA for the CDR3: TGCGCCAGCAGCCAATTGGGTCTGCGGGGCTACACCTTC. This gives the protein CASSQLGLRGYTF.

J is TRBJ2-2 and V is TRBV30; no firm D call. V shed 5 bases and J shed 4 bases, with 11 bases lying between them. Looked up from germline, CDR1 is GTSNPN and CDR2 is SVGIG (reference sequence). The CDR3 runs to 13 residues. CDR3 in amino acids: CAWGPYVTGELFF. The DNA of the CDR3 is TGTGCCTGGGGACCTTATGTCACCGGGGAGCTGTTTTTT. Based on the CDR3 plus reference TRBV30 and TRBJ2-2, the full variable domain is SQTIHQWPATLVQPVGSPLSLECTVEGTSNPNLYWYRQAAGRGLQLLFYSVGIGQISSEVPQNLSASRPQDRQFILSSKKLLLSDSGFYLCAWGPYVTGELFFGEGSRLTVL.

The chain is built from TRBV25-1 and TRBJ2-6; D not certain. Trimming removed 3 bases at V and 0 bases at J, with 9 bases between. The CDR3 runs to 16 residues. Germline lookup yields CDR1 MGHDK and CDR2 SYGVNS. CDR3 amino acids: CASSEGFSSGANVLTF. CDR3 nucleotide sequence: TGTGCCAGCAGTGAGGGGTTCAGCTCTGGGGCCAACGTCCTGACTTTC.

In this sample, this clone turned up a few times. V and J are TRBV7-8 and TRBJ2-1, with 10 bases lining up with TRBD1. The V gene's germline CDR1 is SGHVS and CDR2 FQNEAQ. The CDR3 loop spans 14 amino acids. The V gene end was trimmed by 6 bases and the J gene end by 8 bases; junction bases not matched to a gene: 7. This CDR3 reads CASRVDRGRDEQFF. CDR3 coding DNA: TGTGCCAGCAGAGTTGACAGGGGGCGGGATGAGCAGTTCTTC.

J is TRBJ1-2 and V is TRBV15, with D uncertain. The length of the CDR3 is 17 residues. Germline V gene lookup returns CDR1 LNHNV and CDR2 YYDKDF (reference sequence). Trimming took off 3 bases at V and 0 bases at J, with 17 bases between the two ends. The CDR3 coding sequence is TGTGCCACCAGCAGCCCCTCGGCGGAGGAAGCTAACTATGGCTACACCTTC. It specifies CATSSPSAEEANYGYTF. The whole variable domain, filled in from reference TRBV15 and TRBJ1-2, reads DAMVIQNPRYQVTQFGKPVTLSCSQTLNHNVMYWYQQKSSQAPKLLFHYYDKDFNNEADTPDNFQSRRPNTSFCFLDIRSPGLGDTAMYLCATSSPSAEEANYGYTFGSGTRLTVV.

The V and J genes are TRBV4-3 and TRBJ1-1; maybe TRBD1 (6 bases). The CDR3 runs to 16 residues. Germline CDR1 and CDR2: LGHNA and YSLEER. The germline V and J ends were trimmed by 1 base and 0 bases, with 12 bases remaining between them. CDR3 residues: CASSQGTGAVNTEAFF. CDR3 sequence (DNA): TGCGCCAGCAGCCAAGGGACGGGGGCAGTGAACACTGAAGCTTTCTTT.

V and J are TRBV27 and TRBJ2-1; 12 bases are a match to TRBD2. Germline values: CDR1 MNHEY, CDR2 SMNVEV (reference sequence). Trimming cost V 5 bases and J 8 bases; bases outside gene matches: 7. The CDR3 length is 15 residues. The DNA for the CDR3 is TGTGCCAGCAGTCCCTCTAGCGGGAGGGGGTATGAGCAGTTCTTC. Its protein is CASSPSSGRGYEQFF.

The sample holds a few counts of this clone. This rearrangement joins TRBV5-1 to TRBJ2-4; 7 nucleotides align to TRBD2. The trim removed 4 bases at V and 0 bases at J, leaving 4 bases unmatched. This CDR3 comprises 15 residues. Germline assignment: CDR1 SGHRS and CDR2 YFSETQ. CDR3 loop: CASSEGLLAKNIQYF. The CDR3 DNA follows: TGCGCCAGCAGCGAGGGACTACTAGCCAAAAACATTCAGTACTTC.

The V call is TRBV10-3, the J call TRBJ2-7; the match to TRBD1 covers 8 bases. There are 15 residues in the CDR3. V shed 0 bases, J shed 2 bases, and the junction held 3 bases outside the gene matches. Germline assignment: CDR1 ENHRY and CDR2 SYGVKD. This CDR3 is CAISESPGGTYEQYF. CDR3 sequence (DNA): TGTGCCATCAGTGAGTCTCCAGGGGGCACCTACGAGCAGTACTTC.

The chain recombines TRBV7-2 with TRBJ1-1; the match to TRBD1 covers 10 bases. Germline V gene data show CDR1 as SGHTA and CDR2 as FQGNSA. This CDR3 is 14 amino acids long. With V trimmed by 5 bases and J by 5 bases, 5 bases remained unmatched. The CDR3 spells CASSLTDRGTEAFF. As DNA, the CDR3 is TGTGCCAGCAGCCTAACGGACAGGGGGACTGAAGCTTTCTTT.

The chain links TRBV7-9 to TRBJ2-3; D is ambiguous. V lost 1 base, J lost 7 bases, and 12 bases lay in between. The length of the CDR3 is 14 residues. Germline loops: CDR1 SEHNR, CDR2 FQNEAQ (reference sequence). As DNA, the CDR3 is TGTGCCAGCAGCTTAGACCCAGGAGACCATACGCAGTATTTT. It specifies CASSLDPGDHTQYF.

This clone was counted many times. This sequence joins TRBV5-1 and TRBJ2-5; D is possibly TRBD1 or TRBD2 (5 bases each). V shed 0 bases and J shed 3 bases, with 15 bases lying between them. The V gene's germline CDR1 is SGHRS and CDR2 YFSETQ. The CDR3 length is 16 residues. DNA for the CDR3: TGCGCCAGCAGCTTGGATCCGGGACGCCCTGAAGAGACCCAGTACTTC. Protein: CASSLDPGRPEETQYF.

The rearrangement links TRBV30 to TRBJ2-2; D gene unclear. V lost 3 bases and J 3 bases, leaving 11 bases between the germline ends. Germline V gives CDR1 GTSNPN, CDR2 SVGIG (reference sequence). The CDR3 spans 14 residues. CDR3 sequence reads: CAWRGTEYTGELFF. The CDR3 DNA is TGTGCCTGGAGGGGCACGGAATACACCGGGGAGCTGTTTTTT.

In nucleotides, the CDR3 is TGCGCCAGCAGCTTGGCCACGGGCAGCGGGAACACTGAAGCTTTCTTT. This gives the protein CASSLATGSGNTEAFF. The chain is built from TRBV5-1 and TRBJ1-1; the D is unclear. CDR1 is SGHRS and CDR2 is YFSETQ in the germline V gene. The CDR3 spans 16 residues. V was trimmed by 0 bases and J by 1 base, leaving 13 bases between them.

This clone was counted between two and nine times. V is TRBV19 and J is TRBJ2-6; no firm D call. Per the germline V gene, CDR1 is LNHDA and CDR2 is SQIVND (reference sequence). CDR3 length equals 16 residues. Trimming took off 4 bases at V and 2 bases at J, with 12 bases between the two ends. CDR3 region: CASSTGVFPGANVLTF. In nucleotides, the CDR3 is TGTGCCAGTAGTACAGGAGTGTTTCCTGGGGCCAACGTCCTGACTTTC.

This clone was seen a single time. V and J are TRBV5-4 and TRBJ1-2; 7 bases map to TRBD1. V shed 4 bases, J shed 2 bases, and the junction held 8 bases outside the gene matches. The CDR3 has 15 amino acids. Germline V lookup: CDR1 SGHNT, CDR2 YYREEE (reference sequence). CDR3 in amino acids: CASSPPTGQNYGYTF. In DNA, the CDR3 is TGTGCCAGCAGCCCACCGACAGGGCAAAACTATGGCTACACCTTC.